A selection of T cell receptor beta chains follows, all from one sample in a study of blood T cell repertoires in COVID-19. The method was immunoSEQ multiplex PCR; TCRdb's version includes in-frame clones alone and lacks a portion of them. The sample yields under 110,000 clones, around 87% seen once. The specimen sequenced was peripheral blood. The receptors here all came from a woman in her twenties or thirties with acute or convalescent COVID-19. CDR3s include the opening cysteine and the closing phenylalanine or tryptophan. Each record gives: D gene, CDR3 length, J gene, V gene, CDR3 protein. D genes are given only for firm matches.

D gene: TRBD1
CDR3 length: 13
J gene: TRBJ2-7
V gene: TRBV11-2
CDR3 protein: CASSSGQSYEQYF

D gene: .
CDR3 length: 12
J gene: TRBJ1-1
V gene: TRBV12-3/TRBV12-4
CDR3 protein: CASSPSGSEAFF

D gene: TRBD2
CDR3 length: 18
J gene: TRBJ2-1
V gene: TRBV7-6
CDR3 protein: CASSPYHEAGGQYNEQFF

D gene: TRBD1
CDR3 length: 14
J gene: TRBJ1-3
V gene: TRBV7-8
CDR3 protein: CATSDREGRNTIYF

D gene: .
CDR3 length: 14
J gene: TRBJ1-5
V gene: TRBV2
CDR3 protein: CASRPGNSNQPQHF

D gene: .
CDR3 length: 14
J gene: TRBJ1-5
V gene: TRBV28
CDR3 protein: CASSLMGGYQPQHF

D gene: TRBD1
CDR3 length: 18
J gene: TRBJ2-2
V gene: TRBV14
CDR3 protein: CASSPRGRQGGITGELFF

D gene: .
CDR3 length: 14
J gene: TRBJ2-7
V gene: TRBV6-1
CDR3 protein: CASSEAWGGYEQYF

D gene: .
CDR3 length: 13
J gene: TRBJ2-7
V gene: TRBV24-1
CDR3 protein: CATSDAGAYEQYF

D gene: .
CDR3 length: 15
J gene: TRBJ1-1
V gene: TRBV6-5
CDR3 protein: CASTPRGMGYTEAFF

D gene: .
CDR3 length: 12
J gene: TRBJ2-7
V gene: TRBV3-1/TRBV3-2
CDR3 protein: CASSQQGHEQYF

D gene: .
CDR3 length: 14
J gene: TRBJ1-4
V gene: TRBV27
CDR3 protein: CASSPEQGGEKLFF

D gene: TRBD1
CDR3 length: 14
J gene: TRBJ1-1
V gene: TRBV5-1
CDR3 protein: CASSSTGLNTEAFF

D gene: .
CDR3 length: 9
J gene: TRBJ2-7
V gene: TRBV28
CDR3 protein: CATGYEQYF

D gene: .
CDR3 length: 14
J gene: TRBJ2-5
V gene: TRBV7-9
CDR3 protein: CASSFSRAQETQYF

D gene: .
CDR3 length: 12
J gene: TRBJ2-2
V gene: TRBV29-1
CDR3 protein: CSVVARAGELFF

D gene: TRBD1
CDR3 length: 18
J gene: TRBJ1-1
V gene: TRBV11-2
CDR3 protein: CASSLDSRTGAQNTEAFF

D gene: TRBD1
CDR3 length: 17
J gene: TRBJ2-3
V gene: TRBV24-1
CDR3 protein: CATSETGQGLSTDTQYF

D gene: .
CDR3 length: 17
J gene: TRBJ2-7
V gene: TRBV2
CDR3 protein: CASRRASGPSSSYEQYF

D gene: TRBD1
CDR3 length: 18
J gene: TRBJ2-7
V gene: TRBV11-2
CDR3 protein: CASSLRTGGGPLTYEQYF

D gene: .
CDR3 length: 14
J gene: TRBJ2-7
V gene: TRBV7-9
CDR3 protein: CASSSGNGIYEQYF

D gene: .
CDR3 length: 12
J gene: TRBJ2-7
V gene: TRBV19
CDR3 protein: CASSQGNYEQYF

D gene: TRBD2
CDR3 length: 16
J gene: TRBJ2-1
V gene: TRBV11-2
CDR3 protein: CASSLLAGAFYNEQFF

D gene: .
CDR3 length: 13
J gene: TRBJ1-1
V gene: TRBV3-1/TRBV3-2
CDR3 protein: CASRRTVNTEAFF

D gene: TRBD1
CDR3 length: 11
J gene: TRBJ2-4
V gene: TRBV30
CDR3 protein: CAWRTGVIQYF

D gene: TRBD1
CDR3 length: 17
J gene: TRBJ1-6
V gene: TRBV18
CDR3 protein: CASSLNPTDRVGSPLHF

D gene: .
CDR3 length: 15
J gene: TRBJ1-6
V gene: TRBV28
CDR3 protein: CASIRVRSYNSPLHF

D gene: TRBD1
CDR3 length: 14
J gene: TRBJ1-1
V gene: TRBV6-6
CDR3 protein: CASSTGQVGTEAFF

D gene: TRBD1
CDR3 length: 15
J gene: TRBJ1-2
V gene: TRBV28
CDR3 protein: CASSSRQGACGGYTF

D gene: .
CDR3 length: 14
J gene: TRBJ2-3
V gene: TRBV2
CDR3 protein: CASIRNGGLDTQYF

D gene: .
CDR3 length: 16
J gene: TRBJ1-6
V gene: TRBV28
CDR3 protein: CASRLRGGSYNSPLHF

D gene: .
CDR3 length: 13
J gene: TRBJ1-5
V gene: TRBV19
CDR3 protein: CASRMGGDQPQHF

D gene: .
CDR3 length: 15
J gene: TRBJ2-3
V gene: TRBV7-3
CDR3 protein: CASSLTTDSTDTQYF

D gene: .
CDR3 length: 12
J gene: TRBJ1-2
V gene: TRBV29-1
CDR3 protein: CSVDRLSYGYTF

D gene: TRBD1
CDR3 length: 15
J gene: TRBJ1-5
V gene: TRBV6-5
CDR3 protein: CASRPQGGSNQPQHF

D gene: TRBD1
CDR3 length: 14
J gene: TRBJ2-3
V gene: TRBV29-1
CDR3 protein: CSVDGTGAPDTQYF

D gene: .
CDR3 length: 13
J gene: TRBJ1-5
V gene: TRBV6-5
CDR3 protein: CASSRGSNQPQHF

D gene: TRBD2
CDR3 length: 16
J gene: TRBJ2-3
V gene: TRBV2
CDR3 protein: CASSEAPRGGTDTQYF

D gene: TRBD1
CDR3 length: 18
J gene: TRBJ1-1
V gene: TRBV3-1/TRBV3-2
CDR3 protein: CASSPGQGIGGHNTEAFF

D gene: .
CDR3 length: 13
J gene: TRBJ1-1
V gene: TRBV19
CDR3 protein: CAGAQTLNTEAFF

D gene: TRBD1
CDR3 length: 14
J gene: TRBJ2-7
V gene: TRBV6-5
CDR3 protein: CASSLDRDSYEQYF

D gene: .
CDR3 length: 13
J gene: TRBJ1-2
V gene: TRBV5-1
CDR3 protein: CASSPQGYGGYTF

D gene: .
CDR3 length: 15
J gene: TRBJ1-1
V gene: TRBV18
CDR3 protein: CASSPVQRVGGEAFF

D gene: TRBD1
CDR3 length: 17
J gene: TRBJ1-6
V gene: TRBV19
CDR3 protein: CASSHGQGSPYNSPLHF

D gene: .
CDR3 length: 12
J gene: TRBJ2-2
V gene: TRBV28
CDR3 protein: CASSSGVGELFF

D gene: .
CDR3 length: 13
J gene: TRBJ2-2
V gene: TRBV7-3
CDR3 protein: CASSLTSAGELFF

D gene: TRBD2
CDR3 length: 15
J gene: TRBJ2-7
V gene: TRBV7-6
CDR3 protein: CASSFGLAGDGEQYF

D gene: .
CDR3 length: 12
J gene: TRBJ2-1
V gene: TRBV19
CDR3 protein: CASSSRGTEQFF